The clone carrying this TCR beta chain was seen just once. This entry is derived from a study of blood T cell repertoires in COVID-19. Across the whole study: Specimens from acute and convalescent COVID-19 originated in the United States, Italy and Spain.

Unmatched junction bases numbered 10, after V lost 3 bases and J lost 2 bases. This CDR3 region has 17 residues. Looked up from germline, CDR1 is KGHSH and CDR2 is LQKENI. Profiled with immunoSEQ multiplex PCR; TCRdb holds only in-frame clones, not every one. The data show 400,000 to 550,000 clones, around 89% seen once. Sequences were obtained from peripheral blood. V and J are TRBV18 and TRBJ1-2; 9 bases are a match to TRBD1. The TCR comes from a woman in her twenties or thirties with acute or convalescent COVID-19. The CDR3 spells CASSPRTGETKNYGYTF. CDR3 nucleotides: TGTGCCAGCTCACCCCGGACAGGGGAAACAAAAAACTATGGCTACACCTTC.